Listed below are T cell receptor beta chains from one sample, sequenced in a study of CD8 T cells in Susac syndrome. Using its own MiXCR run on the immunoSEQ multiplex PCR reads, TCRdb lists one record per CDR3 protein. The repertoire consists of about 120,000 distinct CDR3 sequences, with 85% to 95% occurring once and the leading ten covering 0.11% to 0.15%. What was sequenced was CD4+ T cells from PBMCs. All receptors come from a human donor in good health. Each CDR3 is given with its conserved first and last residue. The D gene is left open where the match is weak. Clone size is given for some rows only: seen once, a few or many times, or a class if the clone is expanded.

>TRBV7-6|TRBJ2-3|once|-
CASSQKPDTQYF
TGTGCCAGCAGCCAGAAGCCAGATACGCAGTATTTT
>TRBV11-2|TRBJ1-1|-|-
CASSLAPGSDTEAFF
TGTGCCAGCAGCTTAGCTCCGGGTTCGGACACTGAAGCTTTCTTT
>TRBV3-1|TRBJ2-7|-|TRBD2
CASSQLAGDHEQYF
TGTGCCAGCAGCCAACTAGCGGGGGACCACGAGCAGTACTTC
>TRBV4-3|TRBJ2-7|-|-
CASSQDWTVSYEQYF
TGCGCCAGCAGCCAAGATTGGACAGTTTCCTACGAGCAGTACTTC
>TRBV12-3/TRBV12-4|TRBJ2-5|-|-
CASSPVDRGETQYF
TGTGCCAGCAGTCCCGTCGACAGAGGAGAGACCCAGTACTTC
>TRBV18|TRBJ2-7|-|-
CASSPTQVGEQYF
TGTGCCAGCTCACCAACTCAGGTCGGAGAGCAGTACTTC
>TRBV20-1|TRBJ2-7|-|TRBD2
CSARLTSGRARAYEQYF
TGCAGTGCTAGACTAACTAGCGGGAGGGCCAGGGCCTACGAGCAGTACTTC
>TRBV13|TRBJ2-3|-|-
CASSYRTRTEDTDTQYF
TGTGCCAGCAGCTATAGGACTAGGACAGAGGACACAGATACGCAGTATTTT
>TRBV4-3|TRBJ2-1|-|-
CASRATANTEQFF
TGCGCCAGCAGAGCCACCGCGAATACTGAGCAGTTCTTC
>TRBV7-8|TRBJ1-5|once|-
CASSLVVAGATLYQPQHF
TGTGCCAGCAGCTTAGTGGTGGCAGGGGCCACTCTCTACCAGCCCCAGCATTTT
>TRBV27|TRBJ2-1|few|TRBD2
CASSLGRGGEQFF
TGTGCCAGCAGTTTAGGTAGGGGAGGGGAGCAGTTCTTC
>TRBV6-2/TRBV6-3|TRBJ2-1|-|-
CASSPVNPTYNEQFF
TGTGCCAGCAGTCCGGTGAACCCAACCTACAATGAGCAGTTCTTC
>TRBV5-1|TRBJ1-1|-|-
CASSSLRRNTEAFF
TGCGCCAGCAGCTCACTGCGTAGGAACACTGAAGCTTTCTTT
>TRBV30|TRBJ1-1|-|-
CAWSVRGYTEAFF
TGTGCCTGGAGTGTAAGGGGGTACACTGAAGCTTTCTTT
>TRBV13|TRBJ1-1|-|-
CASSAGFTEAFF
TGTGCCAGCAGCGCAGGGTTCACTGAAGCTTTCTTT
>TRBV7-9|TRBJ1-1|-|-
CASSFQLNTEAFF
TGTGCCAGCAGCTTTCAATTGAACACTGAAGCTTTCTTT